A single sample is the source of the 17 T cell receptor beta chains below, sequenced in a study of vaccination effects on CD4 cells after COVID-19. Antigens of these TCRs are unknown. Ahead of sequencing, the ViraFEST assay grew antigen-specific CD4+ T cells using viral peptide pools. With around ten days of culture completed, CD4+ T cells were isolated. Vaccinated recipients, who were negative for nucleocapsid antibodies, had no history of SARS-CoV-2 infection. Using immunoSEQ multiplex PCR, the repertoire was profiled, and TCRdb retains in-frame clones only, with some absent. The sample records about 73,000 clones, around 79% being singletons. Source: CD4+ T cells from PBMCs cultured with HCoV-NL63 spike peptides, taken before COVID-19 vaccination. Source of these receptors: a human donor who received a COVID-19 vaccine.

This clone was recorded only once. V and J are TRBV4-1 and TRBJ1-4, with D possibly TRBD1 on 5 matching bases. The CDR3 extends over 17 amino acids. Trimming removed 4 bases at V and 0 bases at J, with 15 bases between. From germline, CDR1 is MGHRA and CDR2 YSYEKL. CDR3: CASSPGTAGTTNEKLFF. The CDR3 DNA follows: TGCGCCAGCAGCCCTGGGACGGCTGGAACAACTAATGAAAAACTGTTTTTT.

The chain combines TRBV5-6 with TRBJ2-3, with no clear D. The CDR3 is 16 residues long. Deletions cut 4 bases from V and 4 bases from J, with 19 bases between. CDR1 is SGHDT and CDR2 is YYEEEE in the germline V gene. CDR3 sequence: CASSTSRLRSADTQYF. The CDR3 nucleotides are TGTGCCAGCAGCACCTCAAGGTTGAGATCTGCAGATACGCAGTATTTT.

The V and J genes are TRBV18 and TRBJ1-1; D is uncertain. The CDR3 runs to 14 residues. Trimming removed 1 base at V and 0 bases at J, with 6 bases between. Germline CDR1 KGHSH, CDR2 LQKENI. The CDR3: CASSPQDMNTEAFF. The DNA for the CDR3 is TGTGCCAGCTCACCACAGGATATGAACACTGAAGCTTTCTTT.

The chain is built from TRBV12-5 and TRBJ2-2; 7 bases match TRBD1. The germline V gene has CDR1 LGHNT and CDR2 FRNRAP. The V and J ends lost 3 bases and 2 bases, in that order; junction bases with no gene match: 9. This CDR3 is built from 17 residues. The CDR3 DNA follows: TGTGCTAGTGGTTTCAAACCGGGACAGCTAAACACCGGGGAGCTGTTTTTT. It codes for CASGFKPGQLNTGELFF.

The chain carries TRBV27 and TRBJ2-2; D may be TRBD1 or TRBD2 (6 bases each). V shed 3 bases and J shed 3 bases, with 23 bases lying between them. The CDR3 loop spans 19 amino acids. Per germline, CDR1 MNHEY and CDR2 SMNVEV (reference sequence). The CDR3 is CASSFRIYLGGRDTGELFF. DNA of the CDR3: TGTGCCAGCAGTTTTAGAATATATCTCGGGGGCCGCGACACCGGGGAGCTGTTTTTT.

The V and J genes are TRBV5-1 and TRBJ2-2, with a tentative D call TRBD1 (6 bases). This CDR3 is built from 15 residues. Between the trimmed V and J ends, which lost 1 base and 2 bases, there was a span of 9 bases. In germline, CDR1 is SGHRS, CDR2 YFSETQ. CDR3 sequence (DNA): TGCGCCAGCAGCTTGACAGGGAGTAACACCGGGGAGCTGTTTTTT. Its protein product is CASSLTGSNTGELFF. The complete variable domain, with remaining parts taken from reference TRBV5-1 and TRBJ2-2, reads KAGVTQTPRYLIKTRGQQVTLSCSPISGHRSVSWYQQTPGQGLQFLFEYFSETQRNKGNFPGRFSGRQFSNSRSEMNVSTLELGDSALYLCASSLTGSNTGELFFGEGSRLTVL.

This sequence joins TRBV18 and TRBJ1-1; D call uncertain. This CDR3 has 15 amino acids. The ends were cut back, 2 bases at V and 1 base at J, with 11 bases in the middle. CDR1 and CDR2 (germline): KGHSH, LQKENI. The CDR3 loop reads CASSPRNTANTEAFF. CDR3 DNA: TGTGCCAGCTCACCAAGAAACACCGCGAACACTGAAGCTTTCTTT.

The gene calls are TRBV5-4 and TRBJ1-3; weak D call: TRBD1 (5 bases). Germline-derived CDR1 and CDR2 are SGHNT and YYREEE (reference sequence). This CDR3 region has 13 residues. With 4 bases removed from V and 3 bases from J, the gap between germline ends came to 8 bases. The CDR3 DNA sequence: TGTGCCAGCAGCACAGGCGGTGGAAACACCATATATTTT. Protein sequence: CASSTGGGNTIYF. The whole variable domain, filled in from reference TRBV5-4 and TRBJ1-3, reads ETGVTQSPTHLIKTRGQQVTLRCSSQSGHNTVSWYQQALGQGPQFIFQYYREEENGRGNFPPRFSGLQFPNYSSELNVNALELDDSALYLCASSTGGGNTIYFGEGSWLTVV.

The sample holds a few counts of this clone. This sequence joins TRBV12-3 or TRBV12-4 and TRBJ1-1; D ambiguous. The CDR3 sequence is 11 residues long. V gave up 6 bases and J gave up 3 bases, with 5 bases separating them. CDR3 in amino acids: CASREDTEAFF. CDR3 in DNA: TGTGCCAGCAGGGAGGACACTGAAGCTTTCTTT.

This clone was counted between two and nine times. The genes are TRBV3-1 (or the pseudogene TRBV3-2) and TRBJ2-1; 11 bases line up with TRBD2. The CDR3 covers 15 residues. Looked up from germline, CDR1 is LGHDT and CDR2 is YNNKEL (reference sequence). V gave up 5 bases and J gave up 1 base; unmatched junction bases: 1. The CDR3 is CASSSSGGSYNEQFF. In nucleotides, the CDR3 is TGTGCCAGCAGCTCTAGCGGGGGGTCCTACAATGAGCAGTTCTTC.

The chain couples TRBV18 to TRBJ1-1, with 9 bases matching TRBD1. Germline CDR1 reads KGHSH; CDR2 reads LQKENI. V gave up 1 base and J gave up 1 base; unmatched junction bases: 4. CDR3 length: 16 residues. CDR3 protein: CASSPRTGGENTEAFF. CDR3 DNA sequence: TGTGCCAGCTCACCACGAACAGGGGGCGAGAACACTGAAGCTTTCTTT.

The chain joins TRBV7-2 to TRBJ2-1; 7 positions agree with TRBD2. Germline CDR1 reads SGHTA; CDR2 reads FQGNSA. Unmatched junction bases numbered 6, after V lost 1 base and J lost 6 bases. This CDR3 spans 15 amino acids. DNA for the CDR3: TGTGCCAGCAGCTTAGGCGGGGGTGGTATCAATGAGCAGTTCTTC. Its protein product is CASSLGGGGINEQFF.

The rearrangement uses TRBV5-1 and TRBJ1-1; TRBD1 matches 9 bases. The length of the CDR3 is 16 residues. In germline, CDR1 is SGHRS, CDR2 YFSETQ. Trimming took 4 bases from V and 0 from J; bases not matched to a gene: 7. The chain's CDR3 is CASSQWTGVMNTEAFF. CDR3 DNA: TGCGCCAGCAGCCAATGGACAGGGGTCATGAACACTGAAGCTTTCTTT.

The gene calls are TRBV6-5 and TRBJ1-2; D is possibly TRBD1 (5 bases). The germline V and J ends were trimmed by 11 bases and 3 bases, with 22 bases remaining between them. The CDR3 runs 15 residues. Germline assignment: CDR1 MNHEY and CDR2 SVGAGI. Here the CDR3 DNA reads TGTGCCGCCGTGCGGGGCTCGGTCGCGGACTATGGCTACACCTTC. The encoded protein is CAAVRGSVADYGYTF.

The CDR3 protein is CASSDGFRGKMNTEAFF. The CDR3 nucleotides read TGCGCCAGCAGTGATGGGTTCCGGGGGAAGATGAACACTGAAGCTTTCTTT. J is TRBJ1-1 and V is TRBV10-2; TRBD1 is a possible D gene (5 bases). Trimming left V 3 bases short and J 0 bases short, with 17 bases between. This CDR3 contains 17 residues. Germline-derived CDR1 and CDR2 are WSHSY and SAAADI.

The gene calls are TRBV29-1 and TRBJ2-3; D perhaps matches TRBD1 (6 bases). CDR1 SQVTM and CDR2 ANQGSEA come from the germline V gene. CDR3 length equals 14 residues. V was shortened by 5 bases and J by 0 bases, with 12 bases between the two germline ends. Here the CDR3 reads CSVPGTRSTDTQYF. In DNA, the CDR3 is TGCAGCGTTCCCGGGACACGTAGCACAGATACGCAGTATTTT.

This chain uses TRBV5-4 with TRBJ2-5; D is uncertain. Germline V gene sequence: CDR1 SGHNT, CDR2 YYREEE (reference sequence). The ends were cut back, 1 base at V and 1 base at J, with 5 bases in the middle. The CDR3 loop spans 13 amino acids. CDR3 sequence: CASSLLVQETQYF. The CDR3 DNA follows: TGTGCCAGCAGCTTGTTGGTCCAAGAGACCCAGTACTTC.